This T cell receptor (beta chain) was identified in a study of cytomegalovirus exposure and HLA in healthy donors. Study observations and caveats: The study listed 150 to 200 cytomegalovirus-associated TCR beta chains. Highest at DRB1 and lowest at HLA-C, TCR association rates differed among HLA loci in a later analysis. Likely technical artifact: a cluster of highly shared sequence variants.

In regard to this clone: What it binds is not known.

The PCR had 60 Vbeta and 13 Jbeta primers. The authors' processing: In a later analysis, the count reached 80 million or so unique TCR beta chains, with 10 million to 14 million shared. Clones were read by immunoSEQ multiplex PCR, and TCRdb kept only the in-frame ones, dropping some. V and J calls and clone size are those listed in that table; D and trimming were worked out from the DNA. The sample carries over 150,000 clones, around four fifths recorded once. Looked up from germline, CDR1 is SGHRS and CDR2 is YFSETQ. This CDR3 spans 17 amino acids. The V and J ends lost 4 bases and 0 bases, in that order; junction bases with no gene match: 11.

The chain is built from TRBV5-1 and TRBJ1-1, with TRBD1 matching over 8 bases. The sample consisted of PBMCs. This clonotype originated in a woman in her fifties or sixties in good health and CMV-seropositive. In nucleotides, the CDR3 is TGCGCCAGCAGCCCAGGACAGGGAATTAAAATGAACACTGAAGCTTTCTTT. Its protein is CASSPGQGIKMNTEAFF. The whole variable domain, remainder taken from reference TRBV5-1 and TRBJ1-1, is KAGVTQTPRYLIKTRGQQVTLSCSPISGHRSVSWYQQTPGQGLQFLFEYFSETQRNKGNFPGRFSGRQFSNSRSEMNVSTLELGDSALYLCASSPGQGIKMNTEAFFGQGTRLTVV.